A single sample is the source of the 21 T cell receptor beta chains below, sequenced in a study of shared clonotypes between healthy human individuals. Clones were sequenced by immunoSEQ multiplex PCR, and TCRdb holds only the in-frame ones, with some missing. The sample consists of about 490,000 clones, less than 80% of them appearing once. Sequenced: PBMCs. Source of these receptors: a woman aged 40 to 49 in good health. Some clones in this sample may be carry-over from other donors' samples.

This clone has at least ten counts. The chain carries TRBV5-4 and TRBJ1-2; D possibly corresponds to TRBD1 (5 bases). Looked up from germline, CDR1 is SGHNT and CDR2 is YYREEE (reference sequence). The CDR3 is made up of 12 amino acids. V dropped 5 bases and J dropped 4 bases, with 9 bases sitting between them. The CDR3: CASSWDGYGYTF. In DNA, the CDR3 is TGTGCCAGCAGTTGGGACGGCTATGGCTACACCTTC.

The chain has TRBV7-2 and TRBJ2-2; D is ambiguous. Germline assignment: CDR1 SGHTA and CDR2 FQGNSA. This CDR3 comprises 13 residues. Trimming pared 1 base from V and 4 bases from J, leaving 4 bases between. The CDR3 coding sequence is TGTGCCAGCAGCTTAGGTGGCACCGGGGAGCTGTTTTTT. Translated, it gives CASSLGGTGELFF.

This clone was observed a single time. The chain combines TRBV19 with TRBJ2-2; D ambiguous. Germline V gene sequence: CDR1 LNHDA, CDR2 SQIVND (reference sequence). This CDR3 has 15 amino acids. V was trimmed by 3 bases and J by 4 bases, leaving 12 bases between them. The CDR3 sequence: CASSILAMGTGELFF. DNA of the CDR3: TGTGCCAGTAGTATCCTTGCAATGGGCACCGGGGAGCTGTTTTTT.

The chain links TRBV5-4 to TRBJ1-2, with D unclear. Trimming took 1 base from V and 5 from J, leaving 9 bases between them. Germline V gives CDR1 SGHNT, CDR2 YYREEE (reference sequence). The CDR3 is 13 residues long. For the CDR3, the DNA is TGTGCCAGCAGCTTGAGCTGGGAATATGGCTACACCTTC. As protein: CASSLSWEYGYTF. The variable domain in full, completed from reference TRBV5-4 and TRBJ1-2, reads ETGVTQSPTHLIKTRGQQVTLRCSSQSGHNTVSWYQQALGQGPQFIFQYYREEENGRGNFPPRFSGLQFPNYSSELNVNALELDDSALYLCASSLSWEYGYTFGSGTRLTVV.

This rearrangement joins TRBV30 to TRBJ2-3; D possibly corresponds to TRBD2 (6 bases). The germline V and J ends were trimmed by 2 bases and 0 bases, with 12 bases remaining between them. Germline V gene data show CDR1 as GTSNPN and CDR2 as SVGIG (reference sequence). The CDR3 is 15 amino acids. CDR3 sequence: CAWSLQTSSTDTQYF. The CDR3 DNA sequence: TGTGCCTGGAGTCTACAGACTAGTAGCACAGATACGCAGTATTTT.

This clone occurred once. V is TRBV6-6 and J is TRBJ2-1, with D unclear. Germline CDR1 reads MNHNY; CDR2 reads SVGAGI (reference sequence). The CDR3 is 16 residues long. The V end was cut by 0 bases, the J end by 0 bases, with 9 bases between. This CDR3 is CASSYSTRSSYNEQFF. For the CDR3, the DNA is TGTGCCAGCAGTTACTCGACCAGGAGCTCCTACAATGAGCAGTTCTTC.

The chain uses TRBV25-1 and TRBJ2-7; a weak D match, TRBD2 (5 bases). The germline gives CDR1 MGHDK, CDR2 SYGVNS. The CDR3 is 16 amino acids. The ends were cut back, 2 bases at V and 3 bases at J, with 17 bases in the middle. In nucleotides, the CDR3 is TGTGCCAGCAGTGAAGGAGCCAGAGGGTGGTACTACGAGCAGTACTTC. Translated, it gives CASSEGARGWYYEQYF.

This clone was counted between two and nine times. The genes are TRBV28 and TRBJ2-7; perhaps TRBD1 as D (6 bases). Per germline, CDR1 MDHEN and CDR2 SYDVKM. Trimming left V 3 bases short and J 3 bases short, with 9 bases between. CDR3 length: 13 residues. CDR3 loop: CASSLGRGYEQYF. The CDR3 DNA follows: TGTGCCAGCAGTTTGGGCAGGGGCTACGAGCAGTACTTC.

This chain connects TRBV2 to TRBJ2-1; D gene unclear. V was pared by 4 bases and J by 5 bases, with 3 bases between. Looked up from germline, CDR1 is SNHLY and CDR2 is FYNNEI. The length of the CDR3 is 11 residues. The CDR3 is CASSGDNEQFF. CDR3 nucleotides: TGTGCCAGCAGTGGGGACAATGAGCAGTTCTTC.

V gene TRBV4-1 combines with J gene TRBJ2-1; 10 bases are a match to TRBD2. The CDR3 consists of 18 residues. The J segment lost 4 bases and the V segment lost 0 bases, leaving 9 bases of the junction unmatched. Germline-derived CDR1 and CDR2 are MGHRA and YSYEKL. The CDR3 DNA reads as TGCGCCAGCAGCCAAGAGCCCGTAGCGGGAGGAGGGTACAATGAGCAGTTCTTC. Its protein is CASSQEPVAGGGYNEQFF.

This chain links TRBV7-6 with TRBJ2-5, with 8 bases fitting TRBD1. The J call is in doubt because the DNA end fits TRBJ2-7 better. Germline CDR1 is SGHVS and CDR2 is FNYEAQ. The CDR3 runs 14 residues. CDR3 bases: TGTGCCAGCAGCTTGCAGGGGGCGAGTGTCGAGCAGTACTTC. It is translated as CASSLQGASVEQYF.

The chain links TRBV27 to TRBJ1-3; 9 bases align to TRBD2. The closer fit of TRBJ2-2 to the DNA end suggests the J call may be wrong. Germline values: CDR1 MNHEY, CDR2 SMNVEV (reference sequence). The CDR3 has 16 residues. CDR3 nucleotides: TGTGCCAGCAGTACCAATAGCGGGAGAGGGAACGGGGAGCTGTTTTTT. Protein product: CASSTNSGRGNGELFF.

The V call is TRBV9, the J call TRBJ2-3; TRBD2 matches 10 bases. V lost 0 bases to trimming and J lost 2 bases; unmatched junction nucleotides: 12. The CDR3 contains 19 residues. The germline V gene has CDR1 SGDLS and CDR2 YYNGEE. The CDR3: CASSVDGLAGVWNTDTQYF. CDR3 DNA sequence: TGTGCCAGCAGCGTAGATGGGCTAGCGGGAGTGTGGAACACAGATACGCAGTATTTT.

This clone turned up a few times. The CDR3 loop reads CASSLGELGDKQFF. In DNA form, the CDR3 reads TGTGCCAGCAGCTTAGGCGAGCTCGGAGACAAGCAGTTCTTC. V is TRBV7-2 and J is TRBJ2-1; D gene unclear. This CDR3 contains 14 residues. Germline V CDR1 and CDR2: SGHTA, FQGNSA. Trimming stripped 1 base from V and 11 bases from J, with 15 bases between.

This clone was found a few times. This sequence joins TRBV6-1 and TRBJ2-3; TRBD2 matches at 8 bases. CDR3 size: 17 residues. Germline CDR1 MNHNS, CDR2 SASEGT. Unmatched junction bases numbered 14, after V lost 1 base and J lost 8 bases. CDR3 region: CASSEGLGGGLLGTQYF. CDR3 in DNA: TGTGCCAGCAGTGAAGGGTTAGGCGGGGGGCTGCTCGGTACGCAGTATTTT.

The chain couples TRBV5-1 to TRBJ2-7; 9 positions match TRBD1. The germline V gene has CDR1 SGHRS and CDR2 YFSETQ. The CDR3 runs to 15 residues. With V trimmed by 4 bases and J by 3 bases, 8 bases remained unmatched. The CDR3, as DNA: TGCGCCAGCAGCACCACAGGGACAGGGTTCTACGAGCAGTACTTC. Protein: CASSTTGTGFYEQYF.

This clone was seen more than once but under ten times. The V and J genes are TRBV19 and TRBJ1-2; 8 bases align to TRBD1. The V gene end was trimmed by 3 bases and the J gene end by 8 bases; junction bases not matched to a gene: 17. CDR1 LNHDA and CDR2 SQIVND come from the germline V gene (reference sequence). The CDR3 has 17 residues. The CDR3 is CASSIPPGQADRGGYTF. The CDR3 nucleotides read TGTGCCAGTAGTATCCCTCCGGGACAGGCTGACAGAGGAGGCTACACCTTC. The whole variable domain, remainder taken from reference TRBV19 and TRBJ1-2, is DGGITQSPKYLFRKEGQNVTLSCEQNLNHDAMYWYRQDPGQGLRLIYYSQIVNDFQKGDIAEGYSVSREKKESFPLTVTSAQKNPTAFYLCASSIPPGQADRGGYTFGSGTRLTVV.

V is TRBV7-2 and J is TRBJ2-3, with no clear D. The CDR3 contains 14 residues. Trimming left V 7 bases short and J 2 bases short, with 13 bases between. Germline V gene data show CDR1 as SGHTA and CDR2 as FQGNSA. CDR3 region: CASTQDGNTDTQYF. CDR3 nucleotide sequence: TGTGCCAGCACCCAGGACGGAAACACAGATACGCAGTATTTT.

The chain joins TRBV7-3 to TRBJ2-3; unclear D gene. The V end was cut by 1 base, the J end by 0 bases, with 5 bases between. Germline-derived CDR1 and CDR2 are SGHTA and FQGTGA. The CDR3 loop spans 14 amino acids. The CDR3 bases are TGTGCCAGCAGCTTAATCGGGAGCACAGATACGCAGTATTTT. Amino acids: CASSLIGSTDTQYF.

The table lists this clone with many counts. The sample holds other DNA sequences that translate to the same CDR3. This chain joins TRBV5-1 and TRBJ1-4; D is perhaps TRBD1 (5 bases). Germline values: CDR1 SGHRS, CDR2 YFSETQ. The CDR3 covers 15 residues. V was pared by 4 bases and J by 8 bases, with 18 bases between. The CDR3 DNA sequence: TGCGCCAGCAGCCCGGACACGGATTCCGGGGAAAAACTGTTTTTT. This codes for CASSPDTDSGEKLFF.

This clone occurred a few times. The CDR3 loop is CVCGETSDEQYF. The CDR3 DNA reads as TGTGTATGCGGGGAGACTAGCGACGAGCAGTACTTC. This sequence joins TRBV7-9 and TRBJ2-7; 8 bases are shared with TRBD2. Germline V gene lookup returns CDR1 SEHNR and CDR2 FQNEAQ (reference sequence). This CDR3 spans 12 amino acids.